Shown below are 17 T cell receptor beta chains from a single sample sequenced in a study of a mutant IDH1 vaccine in newly diagnosed glioma. Profiled with immunoSEQ multiplex PCR; TCRdb holds only in-frame clones, not every one. The table records around 60,000 clones, more than 85% of them present only once. Time point denoted: baseline, week 1 (first vaccination visit). As for treatment: pre-vaccination baseline after standard-of-care therapy. The material sequenced was PBMCs, taken from a glioma patient treated with radiotherapy, temozolomide or both. Receptors originate from a man aged 50 to 59 with glioma.

The chain uses TRBV10-2 and TRBJ1-1; TRBD1 is a possible D gene (5 bases). The CDR3 contains 14 residues. Germline V lookup: CDR1 WSHSY, CDR2 SAAADI. Trimming took 5 bases from V and 6 from J, leaving 16 bases between them. CDR3 in amino acids: CASSLTDGAAEAFF. CDR3 bases: TGCGCCAGCAGTTTGACAGATGGGGCCGCTGAAGCTTTCTTT.

This chain joins TRBV19 and TRBJ2-3; D possibly corresponds to TRBD2 (6 bases). Germline CDR1 reads LNHDA; CDR2 reads SQIVND (reference sequence). This CDR3 has 13 amino acids. Trimming removed 9 bases at V and 0 bases at J, with 10 bases between. The CDR3 coding sequence is TGTGCCAGCCGGAGGGACAGCACAGATACGCAGTATTTT. It translates to CASRRDSTDTQYF.

This sequence joins TRBV6-1 and TRBJ1-5; 7 nucleotides agree with TRBD1. Germline CDR1 is MNHNS and CDR2 is SASEGT. The CDR3 sequence is 16 residues long. Trimming at V came to 2 bases and at J to 6 bases, leaving 10 bases not matched to a gene. The CDR3 protein is CASSEQPRDSGQPQHF. The DNA for the CDR3 is TGTGCCAGCAGTGAACAACCTCGGGACAGCGGTCAGCCCCAGCATTTT.

The chain has TRBV5-4 and TRBJ2-5, with 9 nucleotides matching TRBD1. In germline, CDR1 is SGHNT, CDR2 YYREEE (reference sequence). V shed 4 bases, J shed 4 bases, and the junction held 8 bases outside the gene matches. The CDR3 spans 15 residues. For the CDR3, the DNA is TGTGCCAGCAGCGTGGGACAGGGAAACGGAGAGACCCAGTACTTC. It yields the protein CASSVGQGNGETQYF.

The chain couples TRBV5-1 to TRBJ1-5; D perhaps matches TRBD1 (6 bases). CDR1 and CDR2 from the germline V gene are SGHRS and YFSETQ. The CDR3 extends over 15 amino acids. V lost 2 bases and J 4 bases, leaving 13 bases between the germline ends. The CDR3 nucleotides are TGCGCCAGCAGCTTAGGGGGGCAAGGTAATCAGCCCCAGCATTTT. This sequence encodes CASSLGGQGNQPQHF. The variable domain in full, with the rest retrieved from reference TRBV5-1 and TRBJ1-5, is KAGVTQTPRYLIKTRGQQVTLSCSPISGHRSVSWYQQTPGQGLQFLFEYFSETQRNKGNFPGRFSGRQFSNSRSEMNVSTLELGDSALYLCASSLGGQGNQPQHFGDGTRLSIL.

V and J are TRBV10-1 and TRBJ2-1; D ambiguous. Trimming removed 5 bases at V and 7 bases at J, with 15 bases between. This CDR3 has 14 amino acids. CDR1 and CDR2 from the germline V gene are WNHNN and SYGVQD (reference sequence). The CDR3 is CASSRNPGVNEQFF. CDR3 nucleotide sequence: TGCGCCAGCAGTCGGAACCCTGGTGTGAATGAGCAGTTCTTC.

This chain joins TRBV30 and TRBJ1-1, with D tentatively TRBD1 (6 bases). Trimming stripped 3 bases from V and 1 base from J, with 12 bases between. The CDR3 spans 14 residues. From germline, CDR1 is GTSNPN and CDR2 SVGIG (reference sequence). The CDR3 here is CAWRGGRGNTEAFF. DNA of the CDR3: TGTGCCTGGAGGGGTGGCAGGGGGAACACTGAAGCTTTCTTT.

The rearrangement links TRBV30 to TRBJ1-5; 9 bases agree with TRBD1. The CDR3 covers 15 residues. Trimming took 4 bases from V and 7 from J; bases not matched to a gene: 11. The V gene's germline CDR1 is GTSNPN and CDR2 SVGIG (reference sequence). The CDR3 region is CAWTPGDRVLQPQHF. CDR3 DNA: TGTGCCTGGACCCCCGGGGACAGGGTTCTCCAGCCCCAGCATTTT.

V usage is TRBV5-6 and J usage is TRBJ2-7; D is possibly TRBD2 (6 bases). Trimming cost V 1 base and J 2 bases, with 10 bases left between them. CDR3 length equals 14 residues. Germline CDR1 and CDR2: SGHDT and YYEEEE. The CDR3 spells CASSLSGSTYEQYF. CDR3 in DNA: TGTGCCAGCAGCTTGAGCGGGTCGACCTACGAGCAGTACTTC.

The CDR3 is CAISDGQGGTYEQYF. The CDR3 DNA reads as TGTGCCATCAGTGATGGACAGGGGGGAACCTACGAGCAGTACTTC. The chain couples TRBV10-3 to TRBJ2-7; 10 bases are a match to TRBD1. This CDR3 region has 15 residues. J lost 2 bases, V lost 3 bases, and 4 bases had no gene match. From germline, CDR1 is ENHRY and CDR2 SYGVKD.

The chain combines TRBV7-2 with TRBJ1-4, with D possibly matching TRBD1 (5 bases). The CDR3 has 12 amino acids. V lost 8 bases and J 8 bases, leaving 12 bases between the germline ends. The germline V gene has CDR1 SGHTA and CDR2 FQGNSA. The CDR3: CASRGRGEKLFF. The CDR3 coding sequence is TGTGCCAGCCGGGGACGGGGGGAAAAACTGTTTTTT.

The J gene is TRBJ1-4, the V gene TRBV11-2; D is ambiguous. Germline CDR1 and CDR2: SGHAT and FQNNGV. The CDR3 is 14 amino acids. The V end lost 5 bases, the J end lost 0 bases, and 7 bases lay between the germline ends. CDR3: CASSRYATNEKLFF. The CDR3 bases are TGTGCCAGCAGCCGATATGCAACTAATGAAAAACTGTTTTTT.

This clone was counted between two and nine times. The gene calls are TRBV11-2 and TRBJ2-4; 7 nucleotides line up with TRBD2. Germline V gives CDR1 SGHAT, CDR2 FQNNGV. Trimming at V came to 6 bases and at J to 8 bases, leaving 4 bases not matched to a gene. The CDR3 is 12 residues long. The CDR3 DNA is TGTGCCAGCAGGGGGGGGGTTGACATTCAGTACTTC. It is translated as CASRGGVDIQYF.

This chain joins TRBV9 and TRBJ1-2; a weak D match, TRBD1 (6 bases). Trimming left V 3 bases short and J 5 bases short, with 14 bases between. Germline lookup yields CDR1 SGDLS and CDR2 YYNGEE. The CDR3 runs 14 residues. The CDR3: CASSAGTGSYGYTF. Here the CDR3 DNA reads TGTGCCAGCAGCGCAGGTACAGGGTCTTATGGCTACACCTTC.

J is TRBJ2-3 and V is TRBV10-3, with D perhaps matching TRBD1 (5 bases). V was cut by 5 bases and J by 5 bases, with 11 bases left in between. From germline, CDR1 is ENHRY and CDR2 SYGVKD. The CDR3 covers 13 residues. CDR3: CAISWRTLDTQYF. In DNA form, the CDR3 reads TGTGCCATCAGTTGGCGGACATTAGATACGCAGTATTTT.

V is TRBV4-3 and J is TRBJ2-2; the D is unclear. This CDR3 comprises 19 residues. Germline CDR1 reads LGHNA; CDR2 reads YSLEER. The ends were cut back, 1 base at V and 4 bases at J, with 22 bases in the middle. DNA of the CDR3: TGCGCCAGCAGCCAAGGGGGTCCCCCCTTACCTCCTACCACCGGGGAGCTGTTTTTT. Translating gives CASSQGGPPLPPTTGELFF.

The chain combines TRBV11-2 with TRBJ2-5; weak D call: TRBD2 (6 bases). CDR3 length: 16 amino acids. Germline V gene data show CDR1 as SGHAT and CDR2 as FQNNGV. V was shortened by 1 base and J by 5 bases, with 17 bases between the two germline ends. Written as DNA, the CDR3 is TGTGCCAGCAGCTTAGCGCAGCGGGCCGAGGGGGAGACCCAGTACTTC. It yields the protein CASSLAQRAEGETQYF.